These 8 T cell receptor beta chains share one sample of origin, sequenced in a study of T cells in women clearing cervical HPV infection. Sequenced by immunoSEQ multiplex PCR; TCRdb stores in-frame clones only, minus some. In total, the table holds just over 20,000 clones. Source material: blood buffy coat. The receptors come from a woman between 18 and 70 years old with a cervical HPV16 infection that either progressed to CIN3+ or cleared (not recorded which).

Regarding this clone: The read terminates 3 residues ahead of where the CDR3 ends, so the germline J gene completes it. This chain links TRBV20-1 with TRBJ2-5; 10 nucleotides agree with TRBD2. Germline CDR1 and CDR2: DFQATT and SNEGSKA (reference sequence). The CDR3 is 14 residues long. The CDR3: CSAAGAGGPVTQYF. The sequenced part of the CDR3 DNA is TGCAGTGCCGCGGGAGCGGGGGGGCCCGTTACC.

The covered CDR3 bases are TGTGCCAGTAGTATATACTGGAACACTGAA. Protein: CASSIYWNTE. The CDR3 in full is CASSIYWNTEAFF. This chain joins TRBV19 and TRBJ1-1, with D uncertain. The read halts 3 residues ahead of the CDR3 end, with the missing end drawn from the germline J gene. The CDR3 runs to 13 residues. Looked up from germline, CDR1 is LNHDA and CDR2 is SQIVND (reference sequence). The germline V and J ends were trimmed by 2 bases and 1 base, with 5 bases remaining between them.

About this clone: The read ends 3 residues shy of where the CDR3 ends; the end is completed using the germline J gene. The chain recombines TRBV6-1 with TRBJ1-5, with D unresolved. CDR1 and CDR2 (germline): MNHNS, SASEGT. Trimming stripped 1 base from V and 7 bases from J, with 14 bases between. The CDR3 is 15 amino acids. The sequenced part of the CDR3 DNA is TGTGCCAGCAGTGAAGTCGGGGAAGGCGTACAGCCC. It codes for CASSEVGEGVQP. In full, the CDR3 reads CASSEVGEGVQPQHF.

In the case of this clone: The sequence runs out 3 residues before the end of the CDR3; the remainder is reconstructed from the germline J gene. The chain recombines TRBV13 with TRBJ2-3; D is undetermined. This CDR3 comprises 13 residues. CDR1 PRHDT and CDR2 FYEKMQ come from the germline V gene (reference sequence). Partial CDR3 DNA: TGTGCCAGCAGCTTAGAACTACAAGAGACG. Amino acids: CASSLELQET. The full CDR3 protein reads CASSLELQETQYF.

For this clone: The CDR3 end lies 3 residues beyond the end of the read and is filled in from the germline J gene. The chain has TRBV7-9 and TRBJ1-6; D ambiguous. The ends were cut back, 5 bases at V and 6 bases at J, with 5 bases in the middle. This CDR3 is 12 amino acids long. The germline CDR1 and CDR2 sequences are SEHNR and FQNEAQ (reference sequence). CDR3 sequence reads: CASSISNSPLHF. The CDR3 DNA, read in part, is TGTGCCAGCAGCATCTCTAATTCACCC. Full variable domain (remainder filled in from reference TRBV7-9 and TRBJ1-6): DTGVSQNPRHKITKRGQNVTFRCDPISEHNRLYWYRQTLGQGPEFLTYFQNEAQLEKSRLLSDRFSAERPKGSFSTLEIQRTEQGDSAMYLCASSISNSPLHFGNGTRLTVT.

The CDR3 DNA, read in part, is TGCGCCAGCAGTGAGACGCAGGCGGAGACC. Its translation is CASSETQAET. The full CDR3 is CASSETQAETQYF. The V and J genes are TRBV10-1 and TRBJ2-5; D gene ambiguous. Coverage ceases 3 residues before the CDR3 finishes, and the germline J gene fills in the end. The CDR3 covers 13 residues. Trimming cost V 2 bases and J 5 bases, with 9 bases left between them. Germline V gene lookup returns CDR1 WNHNN and CDR2 SYGVQD (reference sequence).

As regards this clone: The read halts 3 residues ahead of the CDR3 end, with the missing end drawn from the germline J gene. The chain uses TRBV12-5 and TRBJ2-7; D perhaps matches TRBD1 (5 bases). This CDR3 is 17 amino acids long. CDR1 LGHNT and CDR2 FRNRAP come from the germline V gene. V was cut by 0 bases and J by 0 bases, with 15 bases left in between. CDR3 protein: CASGLVYWGEGSYEQYF. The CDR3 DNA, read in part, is TGTGCTAGTGGTTTGGTATATTGGGGCGAAGGCTCCTACGAG.

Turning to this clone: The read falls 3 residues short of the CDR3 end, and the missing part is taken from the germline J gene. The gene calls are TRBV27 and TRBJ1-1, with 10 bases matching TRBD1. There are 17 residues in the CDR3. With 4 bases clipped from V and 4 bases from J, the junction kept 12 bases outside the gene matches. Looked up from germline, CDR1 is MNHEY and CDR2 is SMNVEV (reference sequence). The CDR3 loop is CASSSRTGGSIGTEAFF. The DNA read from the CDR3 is TGTGCCAGCAGTTCCCGGACAGGGGGGAGTATCGGCACTGAA.